A single sample gave rise to the 30 T cell receptor beta chains below, sequenced in a study of Ad26.COV2.S vaccination and SARS-CoV-2 variants. Treatment denoted: 15 to 20 received Ad26.COV2.S at low or high dose, single or two shots; several received placebo; per-sample allocation not given. Collection of samples fell on day 63 after the first vaccine or placebo injection. Using immunoSEQ multiplex PCR, the repertoire was profiled, and TCRdb retains in-frame clones only, with some absent. In the table there are about 440,000 clones, roughly 87% of which are singletons. Sequences were derived from peripheral blood, sampled in a trial of Ad26.COV2.S vaccine versus placebo. The source is a person aged 18-60 years who received the Ad26.COV2.S COVID-19 vaccine or a placebo.

This clone appeared once. V gene TRBV3-1 (or the pseudogene TRBV3-2) combines with J gene TRBJ1-1, with 8 bases identical to TRBD1. V lost 4 bases and J lost 3; bases outside the gene matches: 7. The CDR3 spans 15 residues. Germline V gene sequence: CDR1 LGHDT, CDR2 YNNKEL (reference sequence). The CDR3 spells CASSPMNRGDTEAFF. The CDR3, as DNA: TGTGCCAGCAGCCCTATGAACAGGGGGGACACTGAAGCTTTCTTT.

On this clone: Other nucleotide sequences in the sample specify the same CDR3. This rearrangement joins TRBV24-1 to TRBJ1-5; the D is unclear. The V gene lost 1 base and the J gene lost 1 base, with 4 bases spanning the gap. Germline V gene sequence: CDR1 KGHDR, CDR2 SFDVKD. The CDR3 runs to 14 residues. CDR3 nucleotide sequence: TGTGCCACCAGTGATTTAAGCAGCAATCAGCCCCAGCATTTT. It yields the protein CATSDLSSNQPQHF.

This chain connects TRBV19 to TRBJ1-1; tentative D call: TRBD1 (5 bases). Deletions cut 6 bases from V and 3 bases from J, with 17 bases between. CDR1 LNHDA and CDR2 SQIVND come from the germline V gene (reference sequence). This CDR3 contains 15 residues. CDR3 protein: CASRELGPGYTEAFF. DNA of the CDR3: TGTGCCAGTAGGGAATTGGGACCAGGGTACACTGAAGCTTTCTTT.

J is TRBJ1-3 and V is TRBV2, with D possibly TRBD1 on 5 matching bases. V dropped 8 bases and J dropped 4 bases, with 18 bases sitting between them. CDR1 and CDR2 from the germline V gene are SNHLY and FYNNEI. The CDR3 has 15 residues. Here the CDR3 reads CASAGGWVSGNTIYF. The DNA for the CDR3 is TGTGCCAGCGCTGGGGGATGGGTCTCCGGAAACACCATATATTTT. Full variable domain (missing parts from reference TRBV2 and TRBJ1-3): EPEVTQTPSHQVTQMGQEVILRCVPISNHLYFYWYRQILGQKVEFLVSFYNNEISEKSEIFDDQFSVERPDGSNFTLKIRSTKLEDSAMYFCASAGGWVSGNTIYFGEGSWLTVV.

Comments on this clone: The identical CDR3 is also encoded by other nucleotide sequences in the sample. The rearrangement links TRBV12-3 or TRBV12-4 to TRBJ2-7, with 7 bases matching TRBD2. The CDR3 has 13 residues. With V trimmed by 3 bases and J by 2 bases, 1 base remained unmatched. The CDR3 region has the DNA TGTGCCAGCAGTTTTAGCGGGCCCTACGAGCAGTACTTC. Amino acid sequence: CASSFSGPYEQYF.

This clone was counted a single time. The chain couples TRBV6-5 to TRBJ1-2; D unresolved. The CDR3 extends over 13 amino acids. Germline V gene data show CDR1 as MNHEY and CDR2 as SVGAGI. CDR3 coding DNA: TGTGCTAGCCTCCGGCAGGACGGGCATGGCTACACCTTC. Its protein product is CASLRQDGHGYTF.

The rearrangement joins TRBV2 to TRBJ2-1; TRBD2 matches 9 bases. Germline CDR1 is SNHLY and CDR2 is FYNNEI. The CDR3 runs 18 residues. Trimming removed 2 bases from V and 0 bases from J; junction bases left unmatched: 8. The CDR3, as DNA: TGTGCCAGCAGTGAATCGGCTAGCGGGATCACCTCCTACAATGAGCAGTTCTTC. As protein: CASSESASGITSYNEQFF.

This clone was seen a handful of times. The genes are TRBV29-1 and TRBJ1-1; TRBD1 matches 7 bases. The CDR3 is 13 residues long. V dropped 8 bases and J dropped 1; count of bases not matched to a gene: 7. Germline values: CDR1 SQVTM, CDR2 ANQGSEA. CDR3 residues: CSFEDRRNTEAFF. The CDR3 DNA is TGCAGCTTCGAGGACAGGAGGAACACTGAAGCTTTCTTT.

This chain joins TRBV6-5 and TRBJ2-6; 7 nucleotides align to TRBD1. CDR1 and CDR2 from the germline V gene are MNHEY and SVGAGI. V was clipped by 4 bases and J by 0 bases; unmatched bases: 3. The CDR3 is 16 residues long. The CDR3, as DNA: TGTGCCAGCAGTTTCTCAGGGGGCTCTGGGGCCAACGTCCTGACTTTC. This codes for CASSFSGGSGANVLTF.

The rearrangement uses TRBV10-3 and TRBJ1-1; 7 bases map to TRBD1. V lost 2 bases to trimming and J lost 4 bases; unmatched junction nucleotides: 4. CDR3 length: 14 residues. Germline V gene sequence: CDR1 ENHRY, CDR2 SYGVKD. The CDR3 spells CAISEDRVFTEAFF. The CDR3, as DNA: TGTGCCATCAGTGAGGACAGGGTTTTCACTGAAGCTTTCTTT.

The chain is built from TRBV19 and TRBJ2-7; possibly TRBD2 for D (5 bases). This CDR3 region has 15 residues. Germline V lookup: CDR1 LNHDA, CDR2 SQIVND (reference sequence). Between the trimmed V and J ends, which lost 0 bases and 2 bases, there was a span of 11 bases. The chain's CDR3 is CASSIEGGLTYEQYF. DNA of the CDR3: TGTGCCAGTAGTATAGAAGGAGGATTAACCTACGAGCAGTACTTC.

The chain recombines TRBV7-2 with TRBJ2-7; 7 bases are shared with TRBD2. CDR3 size: 14 residues. The V gene end was trimmed by 1 base and the J gene end by 2 bases; junction bases not matched to a gene: 2. CDR1 SGHTA and CDR2 FQGNSA come from the germline V gene. CDR3 sequence (DNA): TGTGCCAGCAGCTTAGGGCGGGGGACCTACGAGCAGTACTTC. Translated, it gives CASSLGRGTYEQYF.

Written as DNA, the CDR3 is TGTGCCAGCAGCGGGAGGGGCAACACCGGGGAGCTGTTTTTT. Amino acid sequence: CASSGRGNTGELFF. The V call is TRBV7-3, the J call TRBJ2-2, with 7 bases lining up with TRBD2. V dropped 5 bases and J dropped 2; count of bases not matched to a gene: 2. Germline V gene lookup returns CDR1 SGHTA and CDR2 FQGTGA. The CDR3 extends over 14 amino acids.

The genes are TRBV4-3 and TRBJ2-5, with 8 positions matching TRBD1. The trim removed 0 bases at V and 5 bases at J, leaving 5 bases unmatched. The germline V gene encodes CDR1 LGHNA and CDR2 YSLEER. There are 15 residues in the CDR3. The CDR3 spells CASSQDQGAGETQYF. The CDR3 coding sequence is TGCGCCAGCAGCCAAGATCAGGGGGCGGGGGAGACCCAGTACTTC.

This chain connects TRBV28 to TRBJ1-1; tentative D call: TRBD1 (5 bases). The CDR3 is 15 residues long. Germline values: CDR1 MDHEN, CDR2 SYDVKM. V was clipped by 2 bases and J by 0 bases, with 10 bases between them. CDR3 amino acids: CASSLGGDLNTEAFF. In DNA form, the CDR3 reads TGTGCCAGCAGTTTAGGGGGGGACCTGAACACTGAAGCTTTCTTT.

J is TRBJ2-2 and V is TRBV11-2; perhaps TRBD2 as D (6 bases). The CDR3 totals 17 residues. CDR1 SGHAT and CDR2 FQNNGV come from the germline V gene. V lost 5 bases and J 0 bases, leaving 16 bases between the germline ends. The CDR3 sequence: CASSRTMQRANTGELFF. In DNA, the CDR3 is TGTGCCAGCAGCCGGACAATGCAGCGGGCGAACACCGGGGAGCTGTTTTTT.

Regarding this clone: At one end, the junction sequence differs from germline, possibly due to a read error. The chain uses TRBV7-9 and TRBJ2-1; 8 positions match TRBD2. CDR1 is SEHNR and CDR2 is FQNEAQ in the germline V gene (reference sequence). The CDR3 sequence is 17 residues long. CDR3 nucleotides: TGTGCCAGCAGCTTCCTAGGTGGGACTAGTTCCTTCAATGAGCAGTTCTTC. Its protein product is CASSFLGGTSSFNEQFF. The full variable domain, with the rest looked up from reference TRBV7-9 and TRBJ2-1, is DTGVSQNPRHKITKRGQNVTFRCDPISEHNRLYWYRQTLGQGPEFLTYFQNEAQLEKSRLLSDRFSAERPKGSFSTLEIQRTEQGDSAMYLCASSFLGGTSSFNEQFFGPGTRLTVL.

This clone turned up a few times. The chain couples TRBV28 to TRBJ2-7, with D perhaps TRBD1 (5 bases). This CDR3 contains 11 residues. CDR1 and CDR2 from the germline V gene are MDHEN and SYDVKM. Deletions cut 5 bases from V and 7 bases from J, with 9 bases between. The CDR3 loop reads CASSDNREQYF. In DNA, the CDR3 is TGTGCCAGCAGTGATAACAGGGAGCAGTACTTC.

The gene calls are TRBV6-5 and TRBJ2-2, with 8 bases that match TRBD2. The trim removed 0 bases at V and 4 bases at J, leaving 4 bases unmatched. CDR1 and CDR2 from the germline V gene are MNHEY and SVGAGI. The CDR3 runs 16 residues. Here the CDR3 reads CASSYSTSGSTGELFF. The DNA of the CDR3 is TGTGCCAGCAGTTACTCGACAAGCGGGAGCACCGGGGAGCTGTTTTTT.

The J gene is TRBJ2-7, the V gene TRBV18, with TRBD1 matching 7 bases. This CDR3 comprises 15 residues. The germline V gene has CDR1 KGHSH and CDR2 LQKENI. The V and J ends lost 1 base and 2 bases, in that order; junction bases with no gene match: 5. The CDR3 here is CASSPQGAAAYEQYF. The CDR3 DNA sequence: TGTGCCAGCTCACCACAGGGGGCAGCGGCCTACGAGCAGTACTTC.

The chain joins TRBV19 to TRBJ1-4, with a weak D call TRBD1 (5 bases). From germline, CDR1 is LNHDA and CDR2 SQIVND (reference sequence). The length of the CDR3 is 16 residues. Between the trimmed V and J ends, which lost 4 bases and 0 bases, there was a span of 12 bases. This CDR3 is CASSTGFGATNEKLFF. The DNA of the CDR3 is TGTGCCAGTAGTACAGGGTTTGGAGCAACTAATGAAAAACTGTTTTTT.

The CDR3 DNA follows: TGTGCCAGCAGCCATTCCCTAGCGGGACTAACCTACGAGCAGTACTTC. It specifies CASSHSLAGLTYEQYF. The genes are TRBV3-1 (or the pseudogene TRBV3-2) and TRBJ2-7; 9 nucleotides line up with TRBD2. CDR1 is LGHDT, CDR2 YNNKEL, per germline (reference sequence). The CDR3 runs to 16 residues. The trim removed 3 bases at V and 2 bases at J, leaving 8 bases unmatched.

In its sample, this clone was seen a few times. Other DNA sequences within the sample encode an identical CDR3. The rearrangement joins TRBV4-1 to TRBJ2-7, with 11 bases lining up with TRBD2. The CDR3 extends over 16 amino acids. Germline loops: CDR1 MGHRA, CDR2 YSYEKL. Unmatched junction bases numbered 3, after V lost 1 base and J lost 1 base. CDR3 nucleotide sequence: TGCGCCAGCAGCCAAGTCGGGACTAGCGGTTCCTACGAGCAGTACTTC. Amino acid sequence: CASSQVGTSGSYEQYF.

The V and J genes are TRBV11-2 and TRBJ2-3, with TRBD2 identical over 8 bases. This CDR3 is built from 15 residues. The J segment lost 1 base and the V segment lost 6 bases, leaving 6 bases of the junction unmatched. Germline V gene lookup returns CDR1 SGHAT and CDR2 FQNNGV. The CDR3 nucleotides are TGTGCCAGCAGTCTCTGGCGGGAGGGCACAGATACGCAGTATTTT. This gives the protein CASSLWREGTDTQYF.

The chain has TRBV24-1 and TRBJ1-2, with D tentatively TRBD1 (5 bases). V dropped 3 bases and J dropped 8 bases, with 9 bases sitting between them. The CDR3 runs to 12 residues. The germline V gene encodes CDR1 KGHDR and CDR2 SFDVKD. CDR3 loop: CATSDGATGYTF. CDR3 nucleotide sequence: TGTGCCACCAGTGATGGGGCTACGGGCTACACCTTC.

The rearrangement links TRBV5-8 to TRBJ2-7, with TRBD1 matching 8 bases. Germline CDR1 is SGHTS and CDR2 is YDEGEE. The V and J ends lost 1 base and 5 bases, in that order; junction bases with no gene match: 8. The CDR3 sequence is 15 residues long. CDR3 DNA sequence: TGTGCCAGCAGCTTGTTCCAGGGGGCGTCAAACGAGCAGTACTTC. Translation gives CASSLFQGASNEQYF.

The gene calls are TRBV6-1 and TRBJ1-5, with D possibly being TRBD1 (5 bases). Germline V gives CDR1 MNHNS, CDR2 SASEGT. V gave up 7 bases and J gave up 7 bases, with 14 bases separating them. The CDR3 runs to 13 residues. CDR3 DNA sequence: TGTGCCAGCAATCTGGAGGGGTGGCAGCCCCAGCATTTT. The encoded protein is CASNLEGWQPQHF.

V is TRBV7-9 and J is TRBJ1-6, with D possibly matching TRBD1 (5 bases). This CDR3 is built from 16 residues. The V end was cut by 5 bases, the J end by 7 bases, with 18 bases between. The V gene's germline CDR1 is SEHNR and CDR2 FQNEAQ (reference sequence). CDR3 sequence reads: CASSHAGPIKNSPLHF. The DNA of the CDR3 is TGTGCCAGCAGCCACGCGGGACCCATAAAAAATTCACCCCTCCACTTT.

The chain is built from TRBV5-1 and TRBJ2-7; D ambiguous. This CDR3 has 14 residues. The germline gives CDR1 SGHRS, CDR2 YFSETQ. V lost 0 bases and J 2 bases, leaving 9 bases between the germline ends. CDR3 nucleotide sequence: TGCGCCAGCAGCTTGGGGCAGATAACCTACGAGCAGTACTTC. Its protein product is CASSLGQITYEQYF.

This chain joins TRBV19 and TRBJ2-7; the D is unclear. The CDR3 is 14 residues long. Per germline, CDR1 LNHDA and CDR2 SQIVND (reference sequence). The V gene lost 3 bases and the J gene lost 11 bases, with 20 bases spanning the gap. The CDR3 is CASSIAPTVAEKYF. The CDR3 bases are TGTGCCAGTAGTATTGCCCCTACAGTGGCAGAGAAGTACTTC. Complete variable domain (other parts from reference TRBV19 and TRBJ2-7): DGGITQSPKYLFRKEGQNVTLSCEQNLNHDAMYWYRQDPGQGLRLIYYSQIVNDFQKGDIAEGYSVSREKKESFPLTVTSAQKNPTAFYLCASSIAPTVAEKYFGPGTRLTVT.